This T cell receptor beta chain was documented in a study of human T cells and chemical hapten exposure listed by TCRdb under 2021. Study-level background: For sensitization, 2% DPC in acetone was applied to a roughly 2 cm by roughly 2 cm area of upper inner arm skin. Patients additionally received weekly therapeutic DPC doses to the scalp throughout the roughly 25-week study period. Patch testing was performed on the upper back with Finn chambers containing 0.01% DPC, and the patch tests were scored after 6 days according to International Contact Dermatitis Research Group standards. The mostly female patient cohort included alopecia areata with under or over 50% scalp involvement, alopecia totalis and alopecia universalis. The libraries were sequenced as a pool, and the TCR yield per sample differed mostly because of small variations in library volumes within the pool. The study tracked peripheral blood TCR repertoire changes in vivo during primary and secondary sensitization to the hapten diphenylcyclopropenone (DPC) in alopecia patients. Blood was sampled from patients pre-sensitization (week 0) and at 2, 6 and about 24 weeks after DPC sensitization. Roughly 30 alopecia patients gave blood for TCR sequencing at one to four time points (pre-sensitization, 2, 6 and 24 weeks). General conclusions and limits of the study: Repeated subsampling changed both the strength of the expansion versus patch-test correlation and the threshold at which the correlation became significant. Compared with pre-sensitization or healthy control sets, expanded TCRs formed significantly more large CDR3 similarity clusters, which is consistent with antigen-driven responses. A positive correlation was found between the number of PT1 expanded TCRs and patch test score, with significance reached at thresholds 8, 16 and 32 but not 4. Because every patient had alopecia, a presumed autoimmune disease, the patients' immune response might differ from that of healthy individuals. No change with DPC sensitization was found in the number of TCRs above 1 in 1000 frequency, and no evidence of global repertoire structure alterations was found.

To prepare the library, RACE was applied. Sequencing was performed on a NextSeq 500. During library preparation, unique molecular identifiers were attached to individual cDNA molecules so that TCRs could be counted in a quantitative, reproducible way. From each blood RNA sample, both TCR alpha and TCR beta chains were sequenced. From the authors' description of their analysis: Samples had a median of 95,638 TCRs, with a range from roughly 23,224 to 700,000. V, J and CDR3 annotation of the TCR reads was performed with the Decombinator software suite. Every sample was subsampled to the same number of TCRs (28,000) for the PS versus PT1 abundance plots. Expanded TCRs were defined as absent before sensitization and observed at least eight times at the 2-week time point. TCRdb cleaned the public reads at Q25 with fastp, built clones with MiXCR and kept in-frame beta chains. Rows matching on CDR3 protein sequence are summarized as one entry with the most common DNA and genes. These V and J calls rely on TCRdb rather than the paper's analysis. Here the sample has more than 100,000 distinct CDR3 sequences; roughly 13% occur a single time. Of the sample, over 0.85% falls within the top ten clones.

As for this clonotype: It lacks a known antigen. No much larger clone exists at a distance of one base, and base qualities are not known.

Spanning cysteine to phenylalanine, the CDR3 consists of 11 amino acids. This entry keeps only the CDR3 DNA: 33 bases, framed from base 1. V gives up 6 bases and J gives up 6 bases, and the segment between their germline ends measures 7 bases. Read against the paper, the sample's time point label means: patch test 1, 2 weeks after DPC sensitization. Per the publication, the treatment or condition label means: therapeutic diphenylcyclopropenone sensitization with weekly scalp DPC. Blood at each patch-test visit was drawn before the patch test was applied. Patients were eligible if aged 18 to 70, diagnosed with alopecia and judged suitable for DPC therapy, and pregnant patients were excluded. Unfractionated whole blood was collected in Tempus Blood RNA tubes, and total RNA was extracted from that blood.

Sample: whole blood, taken in connection with sensitization to the hapten diphenylcyclopropenone (DPC). This receptor was obtained from a young man with alopecia areata. Some clones in this sample may be carry-over from other donors' samples. This chain is built from TRBV12-3 or TRBV12-4 and TRBJ2-3; the D segment cannot be called with confidence. The CDR3 is CASRGRDTQYF. Read as DNA, the sequence is TGTGCCAGCAGGGGAAGGGATACGCAGTATTTT.